One T cell receptor (beta chain) is described in this entry. The CDR3 extends over 15 amino acids. V dropped 2 bases and J dropped 4; count of bases not matched to a gene: 6. Germline lookup yields CDR1 LNHDA and CDR2 SQIVND (reference sequence). The source of the sample is a study of blood T cell repertoires in COVID-19. Libraries were prepared by immunoSEQ multiplex PCR; TCRdb keeps only in-frame clonotypes and omits some of them. The sample gives around 27,000 clones, just under 95% of which show up once; 3.5% to 4.5% is in the top ten. V and J are TRBV19 and TRBJ2-7, with 9 bases fitting TRBD1. Sequencing was performed on peripheral blood. This receptor was obtained from a human donor with active COVID-19. The donor label of this sample is uncertain. This CDR3 is CASSIRTGDSYEQYF. The CDR3 DNA reads as TGTGCCAGTAGTATAAGGACAGGGGATAGTTACGAGCAGTACTTC. Together with reference TRBV19 and TRBJ2-7, the CDR3 gives the full variable domain: DGGITQSPKYLFRKEGQNVTLSCEQNLNHDAMYWYRQDPGQGLRLIYYSQIVNDFQKGDIAEGYSVSREKKESFPLTVTSAQKNPTAFYLCASSIRTGDSYEQYFGPGTRLTVT.